This TCR beta chain derives from a study of shared clonotypes between healthy human individuals (dated by TCRdb to the early 2020s). Broadly, across the study: Three men and a couple of women, aged 18 to 49 years, made up the cohort. For each donor, CD4 naive and CD4 memory were each given three plates, CD8 naive was given two plates, and CD8 memory was given one plate. To estimate repertoire size and how much clonotypes are shared between individuals, the study performed deep sequencing of blood TCR repertoires from a handful of healthy adults. Different laboratories and diverse techniques were used to prepare libraries and sequence TCR repertoires, to increase sequencing depth and limit assay-specific biases. Leukapheresis yielded between about 0.9 and 8.9 billion PBMCs per donor. The paper as a whole reports these results and caveats: Incomplete sequencing was indicated by rarefaction of sorted-subset datasets, despite the large sequencing depth. When a handful of donors were compared, the shared fraction of clonotypes was roughly 5% for naive CD4, roughly 3.4% for naive CD8, 2.3% for memory CD4, and approximately 0.4% for memory CD8. Pairwise subsampling led to the expectation that sequencing depth would affect the degree of clonotype sharing among donors. Compared with non-shared clonotypes, the clonotypes found in all four sorted-subset donors had higher generation probabilities. Naive subsets generally had larger estimated clonotype richness than memory subsets did. Because the study included a small number of donors, the genetic and exposure-history diversity represented was limited. Sampling was limited to blood, and TCR repertoires in tissue likely differ from TCR repertoires in blood.

Using the deep immunoSEQ assay, multiplex PCR amplified TCR CDR3 regions from genomic DNA. Genomic DNA extracted from each cell subset was distributed evenly over all wells of several immunoSEQ 96-well plates, and each plate served as one replicate. Each replicate PCR for sorted subsets received approximately 200 ng genomic DNA, equal to 28,000 or so T cell genomes. Purified libraries were measured with a Qubit 3.0 fluorometer, size-checked on a Bioanalyzer 2100, and measured again with the KAPA Library Quantification kit. Each immunoSEQ 96-well plate was sequenced on its own single-read 150-cycle Illumina NextSeq 550 flow cell. From the authors' description of their analysis: Because only junctional sequences without quality scores were contained in the immunoSEQ output, filtering matching that applied to full-length reads could not be performed. Sequences were annotated with PyIR, a Python wrapper for IgBLAST v1.9, using IMGT germline references to assign V/J genes and CDR3. Reads were filtered out if the reads had weak V/J assignments (E-value above 1e-6), no CDR3, stop codons, out-of-frame junctions, or ambiguous translated residues. V3J clonotypes were defined by identical inferred V gene, J gene, and CDR3 amino acid sequence. Percentage overlap between repertoires was calculated by dividing the number of shared unique clonotypes by the size of the smaller repertoire. Repertoire richness was assessed with RTK rarefaction, the Chao1 estimator, and Recon v2.1 estimates of unobserved clonotypes. OLGA was used to compute generation probabilities for all TCRbeta clonotypes that the gDNA method yielded from a handful of donors. TCRdb took this table from immuneACCESS and kept in-frame rearrangements with V and J called. Such tables lack part of the clones; where checked against another copy, unresolved V genes explain under half of the gap, and the rest is unexplained. The V and J calls and clone size were taken over from that table, and D and trimming were inferred from the DNA. This sample holds roughly 500,000 clones; 90% to 96% were observed only once. Together, the top ten hold about 0.067% of the sample.

Trimming takes 3 bases off V and 11 bases off J; junction bases not matched to a gene: 9. The CDR3 measures 13 amino acids from cysteine to phenylalanine. Only the CDR3 DNA is retained, 39 bases long and in frame from the first base. CDR1 and CDR2, per the germline V gene, are LGHNA and YNFKEQ. The donors were healthy, HIV-negative adults with no recently reported acute infections or vaccinations. Every donor was a Caucasian adult residing in Nashville, Tennessee, USA. CD4+ T cells were enriched through magnetic negative selection, after which naive cells were positively selected on CD45RA and the remaining negative fraction served as the memory subset. Blood was collected by leukapheresis, and PBMCs were isolated by Ficoll-Histopaque density gradient centrifugation and then cryopreserved in liquid nitrogen vapor phase. Analytical flow cytometry was used to check the purity and quantity of every magnetically sorted T cell population. From each sorted fraction, genomic DNA was isolated and quantified by UV absorbance on a Nanodrop 2000c.

To note about this clone: Its antigen remains unidentified. No base quality information exists; no much larger clone differs at one position.

This clonotype originated in a woman aged 30 to 39 in good health. Specimen: naive CD4+ T cells sorted from blood. Read against the paper, the sample's cell subset or site label means: CD45RA+ positively selected. Recombination joined TRBV4-2 with TRBJ2-5; 7 bases in between match TRBD2. The DNA is TGTGCCAGCAGCCACCTCAACCGGGGGGAGCAGTACTTC. This translates into CASSHLNRGEQYF.